This is a list of T cell receptor beta chains from one sample in a study of blood T cell repertoires in COVID-19. Clones were read by immunoSEQ multiplex PCR, and TCRdb kept only the in-frame ones, dropping some. The sample lists some 140,000 clones, roughly four fifths occurring once. The sequenced material came from peripheral blood. These receptors were obtained from a human donor in a cohort sampled during active COVID-19. Both conserved end residues are part of each CDR3.

v_call	cdr3_aa
TRBV6-4	CASSVEFSNQPQHF
TRBV3-1/TRBV3-2	CASSQVSGTEGTQYF
TRBV19	CASRLTSNQPQHF
TRBV28	CASSEFPGGGSPLHF
TRBV19	CASSPDRAFTDTQYF
TRBV6-5	CASSDLMGGVEQYF
TRBV7-9	CASSLAGLAEEQFF
TRBV7-9	CASSPTLGGAVTDTQYF
TRBV19	CASTLQPLGNTEAFF
TRBV7-8	CASSLVGGFLNYGYTF
TRBV7-8	CASSPPGQAYSYNEQFF
TRBV6-5	CASSYSRTGARGYTF
TRBV28	CASSPDRPNNEQFF
TRBV18	CASSPLGLAGSSTDTQYF
TRBV30	CAWSAGANQPQHF
TRBV6-5	CATWDSAALNYGYTF
TRBV6-1	CASSELQGIVGYTF
TRBV5-5	CASSLGGARGNYEQYF
TRBV5-6	CASSFLQANYEQYF
TRBV4-2	CASSRRTSGGAVPDTQYF
TRBV5-1	CASSGTVSGANVLTF
TRBV7-6	CASSPAGGEAEKLFF
TRBV6-6	CASSYETGGLNEKLFF
TRBV5-5	CASSLREQGYSAFF
TRBV18	CASSQRRDRAGVNTEAFF
TRBV19	CASSLQAPKGHANTEAFF
TRBV11-3	CASSFTSGGAGSEQFF
TRBV5-1	CASSFDTGYTF
TRBV24-1	CATSDPRGGFYNEQFF
TRBV5-1	CASSRTGATYEQYF
TRBV7-9	CAGRGTGLNEKLFF
TRBV19	CASSIGTGGTGELFF
TRBV9	CASSVDLAGFYNEQFF
TRBV6-5	CASSPTSGIPYEQYF
TRBV6-2/TRBV6-3	CASSYSRANTEAFF
TRBV18	CASSPPSGEKLFF
TRBV6-5	CATAGRGPNTEAFF
TRBV19	CASIRTGGKSNQPQHF
TRBV5-6	CASSPDRGWDTEAFF